These 32 T cell receptor beta chains were sequenced from one sample in a study of shared clonotypes between healthy human individuals. Sequenced by immunoSEQ multiplex PCR; TCRdb stores in-frame clones only, minus some. The table lists 1,400,000 or so clones, approximately 98.5% of them singletons. Sequenced: naive CD4+ T cells sorted from blood. The sample's subset: CD45RA+ positively selected. These receptors came from a man aged 25-45 years in good health.

V is TRBV7-2 and J is TRBJ2-2, with no clear D. The CDR3 totals 13 residues. V was pared by 5 bases and J by 4 bases, with 8 bases between. From germline, CDR1 is SGHTA and CDR2 FQGNSA. The CDR3: CASSRLGTGELFF. The CDR3 DNA follows: TGTGCCAGCAGCCGCCTTGGCACCGGGGAGCTGTTTTTT.

The chain carries TRBV5-1 and TRBJ2-1, with a weak D call TRBD1 (8 bases). Trimming removed 0 bases at V and 6 bases at J, with 28 bases between. The germline CDR1 and CDR2 sequences are SGHRS and YFSETQ. The CDR3 sequence is 20 residues long. This chain's CDR3 is CASSLDQGASWLADLNEQFF. The CDR3, as DNA: TGCGCCAGCAGCTTGGACCAGGGGGCATCATGGCTAGCGGACCTCAATGAGCAGTTCTTC. The full variable domain, completed using reference TRBV5-1 and TRBJ2-1, is KAGVTQTPRYLIKTRGQQVTLSCSPISGHRSVSWYQQTPGQGLQFLFEYFSETQRNKGNFPGRFSGRQFSNSRSEMNVSTLELGDSALYLCASSLDQGASWLADLNEQFFGPGTRLTVL.

The rearrangement links TRBV7-9 to TRBJ2-2; TRBD1 matches 9 bases. There are 15 residues in the CDR3. Trimming cost V 5 bases and J 9 bases; bases outside gene matches: 10. The germline V gene encodes CDR1 SEHNR and CDR2 FQNEAQ (reference sequence). CDR3 sequence (DNA): TGTGCCAGCAGCCAAGGACAGGGGCCTCCCAGGGAGCTGTTTTTT. This gives the protein CASSQGQGPPRELFF. Full variable domain (missing parts from reference TRBV7-9 and TRBJ2-2): DTGVSQNPRHKITKRGQNVTFRCDPISEHNRLYWYRQTLGQGPEFLTYFQNEAQLEKSRLLSDRFSAERPKGSFSTLEIQRTEQGDSAMYLCASSQGQGPPRELFFGEGSRLTVL.

There are a few counts of this clone. The chain couples TRBV29-1 to TRBJ2-7, with 7 bases aligning to TRBD2. This CDR3 is 13 amino acids long. Germline CDR1 is SQVTM and CDR2 is ANQGSEA. The V and J ends lost 7 bases and 7 bases, in that order; junction bases with no gene match: 13. CDR3 residues: CSGGAGERTEQYF. CDR3 nucleotide sequence: TGCAGCGGAGGGGCGGGAGAGCGGACGGAGCAGTACTTC.

V is TRBV5-1 and J is TRBJ2-2; 7 nucleotides line up with TRBD1. Germline V gene lookup returns CDR1 SGHRS and CDR2 YFSETQ. Losses at the gene ends were 4 bases for V and 4 bases for J; bases not matched to a gene: 10. The CDR3 totals 16 residues. CDR3 DNA: TGCGCCAGCAGCCCCTGGGCACAGGGGCTCACCGGGGAGCTGTTTTTT. Protein sequence: CASSPWAQGLTGELFF.

The J gene is TRBJ1-2, the V gene TRBV28; 11 nucleotides agree with TRBD1. This CDR3 spans 15 amino acids. CDR1 is MDHEN and CDR2 is SYDVKM in the germline V gene. V shed 5 bases and J 7 bases; nucleotides not matched to a gene: 9. The CDR3: CASSPRTGGLSGYTF. Written as DNA, the CDR3 is TGTGCCAGCAGTCCCCGGACAGGGGGCTTATCTGGCTACACCTTC.

The chain combines TRBV30 with TRBJ2-1, with 10 nucleotides matching TRBD2. The CDR3 has 14 amino acids. V shed 0 bases and J 12 bases; nucleotides not matched to a gene: 8. Germline assignment: CDR1 GTSNPN and CDR2 SVGIG (reference sequence). The CDR3 nucleotides read TGTGCCTGGAGTGTACGGTCTAGCGGGAGAGTGCAGTTCTTC. It yields the protein CAWSVRSSGRVQFF.

The J gene is TRBJ2-7, the V gene TRBV28; no clear D gene. Germline V gives CDR1 MDHEN, CDR2 SYDVKM. V was trimmed by 3 bases and J by 7 bases, leaving 10 bases between them. The CDR3 runs to 12 residues. CDR3 loop: CASSFSDYEQYF. Written as DNA, the CDR3 is TGTGCCAGCAGTTTTTCCGATTATGAGCAGTACTTC.

The chain links TRBV28 to TRBJ2-3, with D tentatively TRBD1 (5 bases). The germline CDR1 and CDR2 sequences are MDHEN and SYDVKM. With 1 base removed from V and 6 bases from J, the gap between germline ends came to 8 bases. The CDR3 sequence is 13 residues long. CDR3 DNA sequence: TGTGCCAGCAGTTTATCAGGGTACGATACGCAGTATTTT. As protein: CASSLSGYDTQYF.

This clone showed up just once. This chain joins TRBV5-5 and TRBJ2-1; D is undetermined. This CDR3 has 16 residues. Trimming removed 0 bases at V and 0 bases at J, with 10 bases between. Germline lookup yields CDR1 SGHKS and CDR2 YYEKEE (reference sequence). This CDR3 is CASSLELFTSYNEQFF. The DNA for the CDR3 is TGTGCCAGCAGCTTGGAGTTATTCACCTCCTACAATGAGCAGTTCTTC.

The chain employs TRBV4-1 and TRBJ2-7; no clear D. V was clipped by 3 bases and J by 7 bases, with 16 bases between them. CDR1 is MGHRA and CDR2 is YSYEKL in the germline V gene. The CDR3 runs to 14 residues. For the CDR3, the DNA is TGCGCCAGCAGCCACCCGGCCCGGACCCTGGAGCAGTACTTC. This translates into CASSHPARTLEQYF.

As DNA, the CDR3 is TGTGCCAGCAGCATGGAAGATACGCAGTATTTT. Protein: CASSMEDTQYF. The chain employs TRBV5-4 and TRBJ2-3; D unresolved. The CDR3 sequence is 11 residues long. The V gene lost 4 bases and the J gene lost 5 bases, with 5 bases spanning the gap. The V gene's germline CDR1 is SGHNT and CDR2 YYREEE (reference sequence).

This chain joins TRBV13 and TRBJ2-1; 12 nucleotides match TRBD2. The V gene's germline CDR1 is PRHDT and CDR2 FYEKMQ (reference sequence). The CDR3 is made up of 17 amino acids. Unmatched junction bases numbered 7, after V lost 3 bases and J lost 4 bases. This chain's CDR3 is CASSFQGLAGMYNEQFF. CDR3 coding DNA: TGTGCCAGCAGCTTCCAAGGACTAGCGGGAATGTACAATGAGCAGTTCTTC.

This clone was observed a single time. V gene TRBV7-9 combines with J gene TRBJ2-3, with 14 bases that match TRBD2. The germline V gene has CDR1 SEHNR and CDR2 FQNEAQ (reference sequence). The CDR3 length is 18 residues. With 4 bases clipped from V and 2 bases from J, the junction kept 8 bases outside the gene matches. The CDR3, as DNA: TGTGCCAGCAGCTCTCGGACTAGCGGGAGGTACCCCACAGATACGCAGTATTTT. Amino acid sequence: CASSSRTSGRYPTDTQYF.

The gene calls are TRBV18 and TRBJ2-7; tentatively, D is TRBD1 (6 bases). The germline gives CDR1 KGHSH, CDR2 LQKENI. This CDR3 is 15 amino acids long. Trimming removed 3 bases at V and 2 bases at J, with 14 bases between. Here the CDR3 DNA reads TGTGCCAGCTCACCGATACCGGGACAAACCTACGAGCAGTACTTC. As protein: CASSPIPGQTYEQYF.

The V gene is TRBV9, the J gene TRBJ2-7; 7 bases fit TRBD2. The CDR3 loop spans 15 amino acids. The germline V gene has CDR1 SGDLS and CDR2 YYNGEE. V was clipped by 0 bases and J by 4 bases; unmatched bases: 7. In DNA, the CDR3 is TGTGCCAGCAGCGTAGAGTGGGAGGGCAGGTACGAGCAGTACTTC. This translates into CASSVEWEGRYEQYF.

This rearrangement joins TRBV5-1 to TRBJ2-5; 7 nucleotides align to TRBD2. Trimming took 2 bases from V and 7 from J; bases not matched to a gene: 11. This CDR3 comprises 15 residues. Germline V gives CDR1 SGHRS, CDR2 YFSETQ. The CDR3 loop is CASSFLRPSGGTQYF. Here the CDR3 DNA reads TGCGCCAGCAGCTTCCTGAGGCCCTCGGGGGGGACCCAGTACTTC.

V gene TRBV10-2 combines with J gene TRBJ2-7; maybe TRBD1 (6 bases). Germline V gives CDR1 WSHSY, CDR2 SAAADI. V shed 5 bases and J shed 3 bases, with 17 bases lying between them. The CDR3 has 15 amino acids. CDR3 residues: CASSHQGRDNYEQYF. DNA of the CDR3: TGCGCCAGCAGTCACCAAGGCCGGGACAACTACGAGCAGTACTTC.

The chain recombines TRBV29-1 with TRBJ2-6; the match to TRBD1 covers 9 bases. J gave up 8 bases and V 6 bases, and 2 bases lay outside the gene matches. CDR1 SQVTM and CDR2 ANQGSEA come from the germline V gene. The CDR3 contains 12 residues. Written as DNA, the CDR3 is TGCAGCGTGGGGACAGGGACCAACGTCCTGACTTTC. Its protein product is CSVGTGTNVLTF.

CDR3 nucleotide sequence: TGTGCTGACCGGGAGATCGCCTACGAGCAGTACTTC. Protein: CADREIAYEQYF. This chain connects TRBV25-1 to TRBJ2-7, with D possibly being TRBD2 (6 bases). The length of the CDR3 is 12 residues. Germline V gene data show CDR1 as MGHDK and CDR2 as SYGVNS.

The chain links TRBV11-2 to TRBJ2-1; possibly TRBD2 for D (5 bases). This CDR3 has 15 amino acids. Germline V gene data show CDR1 as SGHAT and CDR2 as FQNNGV. Trimming removed 4 bases at V and 5 bases at J, with 15 bases between. The CDR3 loop is CASSSRPGSDNEQFF. In DNA, the CDR3 is TGTGCCAGCAGCTCGCGCCCGGGATCCGACAATGAGCAGTTCTTC.

CDR3 region: CASSLGGRDEKLFF. The CDR3, as DNA: TGTGCCAGCAGCTTAGGGGGTAGAGATGAAAAACTGTTTTTT. The J gene is TRBJ1-4, the V gene TRBV7-8; unclear D gene. This CDR3 spans 14 amino acids. Per germline, CDR1 SGHVS and CDR2 FQNEAQ. The V end lost 1 base, the J end lost 6 bases, and 9 bases lay between the germline ends.

This chain uses TRBV19 with TRBJ1-1; 10 nucleotides line up with TRBD1. The germline V gene encodes CDR1 LNHDA and CDR2 SQIVND (reference sequence). V shed 3 bases, J shed 5 bases, and the junction held 15 bases outside the gene matches. This CDR3 has 18 residues. This CDR3 reads CASSIAGTGVSFTTEAFF. The CDR3 nucleotides read TGTGCCAGTAGTATTGCCGGGACAGGGGTATCATTTACGACTGAAGCTTTCTTT.

In the case of this clone: The identical CDR3 is also encoded by other nucleotide sequences in the sample. The chain combines TRBV5-1 with TRBJ2-1; 7 bases are shared with TRBD1. This CDR3 is 15 amino acids long. With 1 base clipped from V and 0 bases from J, the junction kept 1 base outside the gene matches. Germline values: CDR1 SGHRS, CDR2 YFSETQ. The CDR3 region is CASSLSGGSYNEQFF. DNA of the CDR3: TGCGCCAGCAGCTTGTCAGGGGGCTCCTACAATGAGCAGTTCTTC.

This chain uses TRBV5-1 with TRBJ1-5, with a weak D call TRBD1 (5 bases). Trimming took off 1 base at V and 4 bases at J, with 9 bases between the two ends. The germline V gene encodes CDR1 SGHRS and CDR2 YFSETQ. The CDR3 is made up of 14 amino acids. CDR3 amino acids: CASSLSGPNQPQHF. CDR3 coding DNA: TGCGCCAGCAGCTTGTCAGGGCCGAATCAGCCCCAGCATTTT.

The chain uses TRBV7-2 and TRBJ2-2, with TRBD2 matching over 10 bases. Trimming removed 5 bases from V and 7 bases from J; junction bases left unmatched: 13. The CDR3 is 17 residues long. Per the germline V gene, CDR1 is SGHTA and CDR2 is FQGNSA. The CDR3, as DNA: TGTGCCAGCAGCCGCGCCCCTAGCGGGAGAGGGAACGGGGAGCTGTTTTTT. It encodes CASSRAPSGRGNGELFF.

The chain uses TRBV19 and TRBJ1-4; no reliable D call. CDR1 and CDR2 from the germline V gene are LNHDA and SQIVND (reference sequence). This CDR3 has 15 residues. Trimming pared 7 bases from V and 7 bases from J, leaving 19 bases between. CDR3 nucleotide sequence: TGTGCCAGTACCCGATGGGAGTCCGGATTTGAAAAACTGTTTTTT. This codes for CASTRWESGFEKLFF. Variable domain in full (rest from reference TRBV19 and TRBJ1-4): DGGITQSPKYLFRKEGQNVTLSCEQNLNHDAMYWYRQDPGQGLRLIYYSQIVNDFQKGDIAEGYSVSREKKESFPLTVTSAQKNPTAFYLCASTRWESGFEKLFFGSGTQLSVL.

J is TRBJ2-1 and V is TRBV7-7; 12 bases are shared with TRBD2. CDR1 is SSHAT, CDR2 FNYEAQ, per germline (reference sequence). V dropped 1 base and J dropped 5; count of bases not matched to a gene: 3. This CDR3 is built from 16 residues. The CDR3 DNA is TGTGCCAGCAGCTTAGGACTAGCGGGAGTCCACAATGAGCAGTTCTTC. Translating it yields CASSLGLAGVHNEQFF.

The rearrangement uses TRBV18 and TRBJ2-3; 9 bases match TRBD2. The trim removed 1 base at V and 6 bases at J, leaving 5 bases unmatched. The CDR3 length is 15 residues. CDR1 KGHSH and CDR2 LQKENI come from the germline V gene. The CDR3 DNA sequence: TGTGCCAGCTCACCACAGTTAGCGGGAGCCGATACGCAGTATTTT. It is translated as CASSPQLAGADTQYF.

CDR3 sequence reads: CASSPSSPGEQYF. CDR3 DNA sequence: TGTGCCAGCTCACCTTCCAGTCCTGGCGAGCAGTACTTC. The V call is TRBV18, the J call TRBJ2-7; D remains unclear. Germline V gene lookup returns CDR1 KGHSH and CDR2 LQKENI. V lost 3 bases and J lost 6, with 12 bases in between. There are 13 residues in the CDR3.

This rearrangement joins TRBV20-1 to TRBJ2-3, with no clear D. V was pared by 7 bases and J by 2 bases, with 7 bases between. The CDR3 is 11 amino acids. Germline values: CDR1 DFQATT, CDR2 SNEGSKA (reference sequence). CDR3 sequence: CSVPYTDTQYF. The CDR3 bases are TGCAGTGTACCGTACACAGATACGCAGTATTTT.

This chain joins TRBV11-2 and TRBJ2-7, with D hard to call. The CDR3 runs 12 residues. In germline, CDR1 is SGHAT, CDR2 FQNNGV. Trimming stripped 1 base from V and 12 bases from J, with 13 bases between. CDR3 sequence reads: CASSLAQVSRYF. Here the CDR3 DNA reads TGTGCCAGCAGCTTAGCCCAGGTGTCGAGGTACTTC. Using reference TRBV11-2 and TRBJ2-7 for the parts outside the CDR3, the full variable domain is EAGVAQSPRYKIIEKRQSVAFWCNPISGHATLYWYQQILGQGPKLLIQFQNNGVVDDSQLPKDRFSAERLKGVDSTLKIQPAKLEDSAVYLCASSLAQVSRYFGPGTRLTVT.